Listed below are T cell receptor beta chains from one sample, sequenced in a study of PD-1 blockade in classical Hodgkin lymphoma. The table came from immunoSEQ multiplex PCR; TCRdb's copy has only in-frame clones and leaves some out. Counted here are approximately 96,000 clones, roughly 91% occurring once; the ten biggest clones make up just under 2%. The sample was peripheral blood mononuclear cells (PBMCs), taken before the fourth cycle of nivolumab. These receptors came from a human donor with classical Hodgkin lymphoma. Both conserved end residues are part of each CDR3. D genes are given only for firm matches. The listing skips clone size in some rows; elsewhere it reads once, few, many or a size class.

>13|TRBD2|TRBJ2-7|TRBV19|-
TGTGCCAGTGGGAGTAGCGGGACGGGCGAGCAGTACTTC
CASGSSGTGEQYF
>15|-|TRBJ2-7|TRBV6-5|-
TGTGCCAGCCGGGGGGTTTCAGGGACAGCCTACGAGCAGTACTTC
CASRGVSGTAYEQYF
>16|TRBD2|TRBJ2-3|TRBV5-1|once
TGCGCCAGCAGCTACGGACTAGCGGGTGGCACAGATACGCAGTATTTT
CASSYGLAGGTDTQYF
>19|-|TRBJ1-5|TRBV19|-
TGTGCCAGTAGTGAGGGCCCCGACTCTCCCAACATTCCTAATCAGCCCCAGCATTTT
CASSEGPDSPNIPNQPQHF
>11|-|TRBJ2-1|TRBV2|-
TGTGCCAGCAGGGAATACAATGAGCAGTTCTTC
CASREYNEQFF
>15|-|TRBJ1-2|TRBV21-1|-
TGTGCCAGCAGCAAAGTTGGGATTAGTCCCTATGGCTACACCTTC
CASSKVGISPYGYTF
>15|TRBD1|TRBJ1-1|TRBV6-5|-
TGTGCCAGCAGTCCGCCTGGGACAGGGGGCACTGAAGCTTTCTTT
CASSPPGTGGTEAFF
>16|-|TRBJ2-2|TRBV5-6|-
TGTGCCAGCAGCTCCACAGGGATAGCGAACACCGGGGAGCTGTTTTTT
CASSSTGIANTGELFF
>14|-|TRBJ1-4|TRBV5-5|-
TGTGCCAGCAGCTTGGGGTATAGGGATGAAAAACTGTTTTTT
CASSLGYRDEKLFF
>14|TRBD2|TRBJ2-1|TRBV30|-
TGTGCCCGCGGGACTAGCGGGCTTTACAATGAGCAGTTCTTC
CARGTSGLYNEQFF
>14|-|TRBJ2-5|TRBV12-5|-
TGTGCTAGTGGCTTAGGGTCGTTCCAAGAGACCCAGTACTTC
CASGLGSFQETQYF
>15|TRBD1|TRBJ1-4|TRBV2|-
TGTGCCAGCAGTGAAGGGACAGGAGTAAATGAAAAACTGTTTTTT
CASSEGTGVNEKLFF
>12|-|TRBJ2-1|TRBV4-1|-
TGCGCCAGCAGCGCCTATGGAGCGGAGCAGTTCTTC
CASSAYGAEQFF
>13|TRBD2|TRBJ2-7|TRBV6-5|-
TGTGCCAGCAAACGGGGGGGGCCCTACGAGCAGTACTTC
CASKRGGPYEQYF
>15|TRBD1|TRBJ1-2|TRBV7-9|-
TGTGCCAGCAGCCCCCGAAGAGAGGACAGGGGCGGTTACACCTTC
CASSPRREDRGGYTF
>15|-|TRBJ2-5|TRBV5-1|-
TGCGCCAGCAGCGTAGTTGCCGGGATACCGGAGACCCAGTACTTC
CASSVVAGIPETQYF
>12|TRBD2|TRBJ2-1|TRBV28|-
TGTGCCAGCAGGTCGAGCGGGAGTGAGCAGTTCTTC
CASRSSGSEQFF
>17|-|TRBJ1-2|TRBV5-1|-
TGCGCCAGCAGCTTGGGTACTTCAGGGCAGGCTAACTATGGCTACACCTTC
CASSLGTSGQANYGYTF
>13|-|TRBJ2-6|TRBV6-1|-
TGTGCCAGCAGTGTGGGCGGGGCCAACGTCCTGACTTTC
CASSVGGANVLTF
>14|TRBD1|TRBJ1-1|TRBV7-9|-
TGTGCCAGCAGCTACCATACAGGGGTCCCTGAAGCTTTCTTT
CASSYHTGVPEAFF
>14|-|TRBJ2-7|TRBV6-5|-
TGTGCCAGCAGTTACTCACGGGCTTCCTACGAGCAGTACTTC
CASSYSRASYEQYF
>17|TRBD2|TRBJ2-7|TRBV5-1|-
TGCGCCAGCAGCTCAAGAAGGACTAGCGGGAGTTACTACGAGCAGTACTTC
CASSSRRTSGSYYEQYF
>17|TRBD2|TRBJ2-2|TRBV6-4|-
TGTGCCAGCAGTGACCCCACTAGCGGGAGTGACACCGGGGAGCTGTTTTTT
CASSDPTSGSDTGELFF
>12|-|TRBJ1-1|TRBV2|few
TGTGCCAGGGCCACTGGGTACACTGAAGCTTTCTTT
CARATGYTEAFF
>17|-|TRBJ2-7|TRBV25-1|-
TGTGCCAGCAGTGAGGCCCGATTACAGGGCTCTACCTACGAGCAGTACTTC
CASSEARLQGSTYEQYF
>16|TRBD1|TRBJ2-4|TRBV30|-
TGTGCCTGGAGCCCAGACAGGGTAATAGCCAAAAACATTCAGTACTTC
CAWSPDRVIAKNIQYF
>14|-|TRBJ1-1|TRBV9|once
TGTGCCAGCAGCGTAGGACAGAGGAACACTGAAGCTTTCTTT
CASSVGQRNTEAFF
>17|TRBD1|TRBJ2-1|TRBV28|-
TGTGCCAGCAGTTCGACCATAGGGACAGGTAGTGGAGGTGAGCAGTTCTTC
CASSSTIGTGSGGEQFF
>12|-|TRBJ1-4|TRBV30|-
TGTGCCTGGAGTCCGGCAGGTGAAAAACTGTTTTTT
CAWSPAGEKLFF